This T cell receptor (beta chain) emerged from a study of T-cell reconstitution after alpha-beta-depleted transplantation in children. Construction of the TCRbeta library involved unique molecular identifiers. TCRdb redid the calling of the PCR reads with MiXCR, one entry per CDR3 protein. The sample records over 300,000 distinct CDR3 sequences, around 10% being singletons. Only a few counts were recorded for this clonotype. Source: PBMCs from the stem cell graft donor, taken from the stem cell graft. The clonotype comes from a human donor who donated a stem cell graft to a child with acute lymphoblastic leukemia.

The CDR3 region has the DNA TGCAGTGCTAGGACAGGGGGAACGGGCAATCAGCCCCAGCATTTT. Its protein product is CSARTGGTGNQPQHF. The chain recombines TRBV20-1 with TRBJ1-5, with TRBD1 identical over 9 bases. The germline gives CDR1 DFQATT, CDR2 SNEGSKA (reference sequence). This CDR3 spans 15 amino acids. V was clipped by 3 bases and J by 2 bases; unmatched bases: 5.